The rows below give T cell receptor beta chains drawn from one sample of a study of cytomegalovirus exposure and HLA in healthy donors. Data came from immunoSEQ multiplex PCR; TCRdb stores just in-frame clones and leaves some out. The sample carries about 170,000 clones, roughly 80% recorded once. The specimen sequenced was PBMCs. Receptors originate from a male donor in good health and CMV-seronegative. The conserved cysteine and the conserved F or W are not part of the CDR3 here.

v_call: TRBV18; j_call: TRBJ1-1; cdr3_aa: ASSPGTGINEAF
v_call: TRBV5-1; j_call: TRBJ2-1; cdr3_aa: ASSSGTPPVNEQF
v_call: TRBV5-1; j_call: TRBJ2-2; cdr3_aa: ASSSGQRNTGELF
v_call: TRBV7-9; j_call: TRBJ1-1; cdr3_aa: ASSLTVNTEAF
v_call: TRBV11-2; j_call: TRBJ2-7; cdr3_aa: ASSLRDWRGGLDEQY
v_call: TRBV10-3; j_call: .; cdr3_aa: AISESTQVTSYEQY
v_call: TRBV7-2; j_call: TRBJ1-1; cdr3_aa: ASSSWSGSGTEAF
v_call: TRBV5-5; j_call: TRBJ1-4; cdr3_aa: ASSSVTTGEKLF
v_call: TRBV19; j_call: TRBJ2-2; cdr3_aa: ASSFRGSGAGELF
v_call: TRBV6-5; j_call: TRBJ2-2; cdr3_aa: ASSPQALTGELF
v_call: TRBV23-1; j_call: TRBJ1-2; cdr3_aa: ASSQSGAGYGYT
v_call: TRBV6-6; j_call: TRBJ1-5; cdr3_aa: ASSGETGTDQPQH
v_call: TRBV13; j_call: TRBJ2-6; cdr3_aa: ASSLLSAGTGANVLT
v_call: TRBV19; j_call: TRBJ2-3; cdr3_aa: ASSIRGGLTDTQY
v_call: TRBV18; j_call: TRBJ2-2; cdr3_aa: ASSLRGRTNTGELF
v_call: TRBV30; j_call: TRBJ1-1; cdr3_aa: AWGPANTEAF
v_call: TRBV7-6; j_call: TRBJ1-4; cdr3_aa: ASSVGQGNEKLF
v_call: TRBV6-6; j_call: TRBJ1-4; cdr3_aa: ASLLLPGGEKLF
v_call: TRBV5-1; j_call: TRBJ2-2; cdr3_aa: ASSSLGQNTGELF
v_call: TRBV5-6; j_call: TRBJ1-3; cdr3_aa: ASSSGYTIY
v_call: TRBV5-4; j_call: TRBJ2-1; cdr3_aa: ASGSGDFSNEQF
v_call: TRBV4-1; j_call: TRBJ2-2; cdr3_aa: ASSRRTSGLETGELF
v_call: TRBV30; j_call: TRBJ2-7; cdr3_aa: AWSLGLAGGREQY
v_call: TRBV15; j_call: TRBJ1-1; cdr3_aa: ATSRDPTGYMNTEAF
v_call: TRBV7-7; j_call: TRBJ2-5; cdr3_aa: ASSQRPGAGGETQY
v_call: TRBV6-5; j_call: TRBJ1-6; cdr3_aa: ASSSRGRANSPLH
v_call: TRBV14; j_call: TRBJ1-1; cdr3_aa: ASSLRGAWGTEAF
v_call: TRBV6-1; j_call: TRBJ2-5; cdr3_aa: ASSDHRGGGETQY
v_call: TRBV19; j_call: TRBJ2-7; cdr3_aa: ASTPGTVSYEQY
v_call: TRBV4-1; j_call: TRBJ2-1; cdr3_aa: ASSQGSGTGWGNEQF
v_call: TRBV9; j_call: TRBJ2-1; cdr3_aa: ASSARTSRSSYNEQF
v_call: TRBV4-3; j_call: TRBJ2-1; cdr3_aa: ASSLAGGDSYNEQF
v_call: TRBV5-6; j_call: TRBJ1-3; cdr3_aa: ASSLGTGGLGNTIY
v_call: TRBV4-3; j_call: TRBJ1-4; cdr3_aa: ASSQDLRTVNEKLF
v_call: TRBV30; j_call: TRBJ2-3; cdr3_aa: AWSRGRGFTDTQY
v_call: TRBV29-1; j_call: TRBJ1-2; cdr3_aa: SVARIGRPSF
v_call: TRBV11-3; j_call: TRBJ1-1; cdr3_aa: ASSLGGNTEAF
v_call: TRBV7-9; j_call: TRBJ1-1; cdr3_aa: ASSLGQGLLPNTEAF
v_call: TRBV9; j_call: TRBJ1-1; cdr3_aa: ASSVSGRGTEAF
v_call: TRBV9; j_call: TRBJ1-3; cdr3_aa: ASSVHHSGNTIY
v_call: TRBV5-1; j_call: TRBJ2-1; cdr3_aa: ASSLEKGDGHEQF
v_call: TRBV7-8; j_call: TRBJ1-1; cdr3_aa: ASSLGGGETEAF
v_call: TRBV19; j_call: TRBJ1-5; cdr3_aa: ASSDLTQGVSNQPQH
v_call: TRBV10-3; j_call: TRBJ2-7; cdr3_aa: AISGENSYEQY
v_call: TRBV5-1; j_call: TRBJ2-2; cdr3_aa: ASSPSGNGELF
v_call: TRBV7-8; j_call: TRBJ1-1; cdr3_aa: ASSLTDGDTEAF
v_call: TRBV5-1; j_call: TRBJ2-2; cdr3_aa: ASSLSGQRKTNTGELF
v_call: TRBV29-1; j_call: .; cdr3_aa: SVEESYEQY